The clone carrying this T cell receptor (beta chain) has at least ten counts. Its specificity is not known. This sample stems from a study of T cell repertoires in cytomegalovirus infection. Whole-study context: It was recently identified HLA-C-restricted and well-studied HLA-B-restricted CMV epitopes that the study used. Study-level findings and limits: Of the TCR beta families, the public ones yielded a cumulative frequency that identified carriers of CMV plus the relevant HLA. The response measured ex vivo was dominated by TCR beta clonotypes (HLA-C-restricted and CMV-specific).

V lost 5 bases and J 4 bases, leaving 11 bases between the germline ends. Per germline, CDR1 DFQATT and CDR2 SNEGSKA (reference sequence). This CDR3 spans 13 amino acids. TCRdb used MiXCR to reprocess the reads, holding one entry per CDR3 protein. The table shows hundreds of thousands of distinct CDR3 sequences, with approximately 32% occurring only once. The specimen comprised cultured PBMCs, sampled from culture after CMV antigen stimulation. V is TRBV20-1 and J is TRBJ1-4, with D possibly TRBD1 on 5 matching bases. This TCR derives from a human donor in good health (CMV status not recorded). Some clones in this sample may be carry-over from other donors' samples. The CDR3 here is CSAPGTGNEKLFF. The CDR3 DNA sequence: TGCAGTGCTCCCGGGACGGGTAATGAAAAACTGTTTTTT.